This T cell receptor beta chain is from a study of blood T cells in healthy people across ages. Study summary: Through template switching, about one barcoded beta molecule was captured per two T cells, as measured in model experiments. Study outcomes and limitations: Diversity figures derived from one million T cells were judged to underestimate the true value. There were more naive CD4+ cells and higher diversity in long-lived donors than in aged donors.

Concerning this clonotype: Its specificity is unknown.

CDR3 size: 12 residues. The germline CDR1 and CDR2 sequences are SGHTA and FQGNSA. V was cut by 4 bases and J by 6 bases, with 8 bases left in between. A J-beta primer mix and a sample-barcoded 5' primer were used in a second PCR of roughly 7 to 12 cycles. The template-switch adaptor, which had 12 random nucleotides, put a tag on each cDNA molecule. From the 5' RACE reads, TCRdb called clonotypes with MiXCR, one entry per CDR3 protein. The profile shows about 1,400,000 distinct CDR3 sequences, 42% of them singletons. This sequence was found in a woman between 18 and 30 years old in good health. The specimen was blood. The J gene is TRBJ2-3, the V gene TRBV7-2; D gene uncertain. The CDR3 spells CASSSTSDTQYF. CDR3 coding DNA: TGTGCCAGCAGCTCTACTTCGGATACGCAGTATTTT.